The 32 T cell receptor beta chains in this list originate from one sample, sequenced in a study of T-cell memory formation after mild COVID-19. TCRdb itself ran the 5' RACE reads through MiXCR, one entry per CDR3 protein. The repertoire includes 450,000 or so distinct CDR3 sequences, 20% to 30% of them detected once, and 12% sits in the top ten. Input material: PBMCs or a T cell subset sorted from them (not recorded which). The receptors come from an adult woman who had mild COVID-19 (a few samples of this study predate the infection). Cell type and time point are not known.

The chain recombines TRBV5-8 with TRBJ2-5; D perhaps matches TRBD1 (6 bases). In germline, CDR1 is SGHTS, CDR2 YDEGEE. The CDR3 is 14 amino acids. V lost 3 bases, J lost 5 bases, and 14 bases lay in between. CDR3: CASSYRRGYETQYF. In nucleotides, the CDR3 is TGTGCCAGCAGCTACCGCAGGGGCTACGAGACCCAGTACTTC.

This clonotype was detected only a few times. The chain is built from TRBV6-2 or TRBV6-3 and TRBJ2-5; D remains unclear. Trimming shortened V by 2 bases and J by 6 bases, and 16 bases separated the two germline ends. CDR3 size: 15 residues. CDR1 MNHEY and CDR2 SVGEGT come from the germline V gene. In DNA form, the CDR3 reads TGTGCCAGCAGTTACGCCACGTACGCGAGGAAGACCCAGTACTTC. Protein sequence: CASSYATYARKTQYF.

This rearrangement joins TRBV19 to TRBJ1-1; D gene uncertain. Germline V gene data show CDR1 as LNHDA and CDR2 as SQIVND (reference sequence). The CDR3 covers 11 residues. V was shortened by 2 bases and J by 10 bases, with 8 bases between the two germline ends. The CDR3 loop reads CASSIPLAAFF. In nucleotides, the CDR3 is TGTGCCAGTAGTATACCCCTTGCAGCTTTCTTT.

The V call is TRBV4-2, the J call TRBJ2-1; 7 bases line up with TRBD2. Per germline, CDR1 LGHNA and CDR2 YNFKEQ. The length of the CDR3 is 18 residues. With V trimmed by 0 bases and J by 5 bases, 13 bases remained unmatched. CDR3 protein: CASSQDRVAGYWDNEQFF. Here the CDR3 DNA reads TGTGCCAGCAGCCAAGATCGAGTAGCGGGCTATTGGGACAATGAGCAGTTCTTC.

This clonotype turned up a few times. The CDR3 nucleotides are TGTGCCAGCTCAGCACAGGGATCAGGGGGAAATGAAAAACTGTTTTTT. Protein: CASSAQGSGGNEKLFF. The V gene is TRBV18, the J gene TRBJ1-4; 7 bases are shared with TRBD1. The germline CDR1 and CDR2 sequences are KGHSH and LQKENI. The CDR3 is 16 residues long. J was trimmed by 5 bases and V by 5 bases; bases with no gene match: 11.

This clonotype was counted at least ten times. This chain connects TRBV12-3 or TRBV12-4 to TRBJ2-7; the match to TRBD2 covers 7 bases. The CDR3 is 14 amino acids. V was clipped by 5 bases and J by 1 base; unmatched bases: 5. The CDR3 nucleotides are TGTGCCAGCAGTCTGAGCGGGGTTTCCTACGAGCAGTACTTC. Protein: CASSLSGVSYEQYF.

Only a few counts were recorded for this clonotype. This chain joins TRBV3-1 and TRBJ2-7, with TRBD2 identical over 13 bases. V was clipped by 1 base and J by 12 bases; unmatched bases: 9. CDR1 is LGHDT and CDR2 is YNNKEL in the germline V gene (reference sequence). The CDR3 is 15 amino acids. The CDR3 sequence is CASSQATSGRASVYF. The CDR3 nucleotides are TGTGCCAGCAGCCAAGCTACTAGCGGGAGGGCTTCAGTGTACTTC.

This chain joins TRBV11-3 and TRBJ2-1; 11 positions agree with TRBD2. The trim removed 0 bases at V and 2 bases at J, leaving 3 bases unmatched. The CDR3 contains 17 residues. CDR1 SGHNT and CDR2 YENEEA come from the germline V gene. Written as DNA, the CDR3 is TGTGCCAGCAGCTTAGATGCTAGCGGGGGGACCTACAATGAGCAGTTCTTC. Amino acid sequence: CASSLDASGGTYNEQFF.

The chain has TRBV29-1 and TRBJ1-5; no clear D. CDR3 length equals 13 residues. Trimming stripped 6 bases from V and 2 bases from J, with 11 bases between. Looked up from germline, CDR1 is SQVTM and CDR2 is ANQGSEA. The CDR3: CSVAEGGNQPQHF. The CDR3 bases are TGCAGCGTGGCGGAGGGCGGCAATCAGCCCCAGCATTTT.

This rearrangement joins TRBV7-2 to TRBJ2-1; unclear D gene. V dropped 2 bases and J dropped 5 bases, with 7 bases sitting between them. Germline values: CDR1 SGHTA, CDR2 FQGNSA. The CDR3 runs to 13 residues. The CDR3 DNA sequence: TGTGCCAGCAGCTTAAGGCTGGACAATGAGCAGTTCTTC. This encodes CASSLRLDNEQFF.

The sample holds a few counts of this clonotype. The CDR3 DNA sequence: TGTGCCAGCAGCCAACGGGGCCCTGAAGCTTTCTTT. It is translated as CASSQRGPEAFF. The chain joins TRBV11-3 to TRBJ1-1, with D perhaps matching TRBD1 (5 bases). This CDR3 has 12 residues. Trimming took off 5 bases at V and 6 bases at J, with 10 bases between the two ends. CDR1 and CDR2 from the germline V gene are SGHNT and YENEEA.

V is TRBV20-1 and J is TRBJ1-1, with 9 positions matching TRBD1. Per the germline V gene, CDR1 is DFQATT and CDR2 is SNEGSKA (reference sequence). The trim removed 5 bases at V and 3 bases at J, leaving 22 bases unmatched. This CDR3 region has 19 residues. CDR3 region: CSAHPDPKTGGIRDTEAFF. DNA for the CDR3: TGCAGTGCTCATCCCGATCCGAAGACAGGGGGGATAAGGGACACTGAAGCTTTCTTT.

There are a few counts of this clonotype. The V gene is TRBV30, the J gene TRBJ1-5, with 11 bases aligning to TRBD1. Germline V gene sequence: CDR1 GTSNPN, CDR2 SVGIG (reference sequence). V was clipped by 4 bases and J by 2 bases; unmatched bases: 4. CDR3 length: 15 amino acids. The DNA of the CDR3 is TGTGCCTGGACTGGACAGGGGGCAGGCAATCAGCCCCAGCATTTT. Its protein product is CAWTGQGAGNQPQHF.

The V and J genes are TRBV7-2 and TRBJ1-2; 10 nucleotides agree with TRBD1. V dropped 5 bases and J dropped 8; count of bases not matched to a gene: 11. Germline V gene lookup returns CDR1 SGHTA and CDR2 FQGNSA. The CDR3 loop spans 15 amino acids. The CDR3 loop is CASSPRDRGFYGYTF. In nucleotides, the CDR3 is TGTGCCAGCAGCCCTAGGGACAGGGGATTCTACGGCTACACCTTC.

This clonotype has a handful of counts. The V and J genes are TRBV12-3 or TRBV12-4 and TRBJ2-3; 9 nucleotides align to TRBD2. J lost 0 bases, V lost 5 bases, and 3 bases had no gene match. CDR3 size: 15 residues. The CDR3 sequence: CASSPSGISTDTQYF. In nucleotides, the CDR3 is TGTGCCAGCAGTCCTAGCGGGATCAGCACAGATACGCAGTATTTT.

This clonotype has a handful of counts. CDR3 sequence reads: CASSDTGLYQFF. The CDR3 DNA follows: TGTGCCAGCAGCGATACGGGACTTTACCAGTTCTTC. V and J are TRBV5-4 and TRBJ2-1, with a weak D call TRBD2 (6 bases). Trimming left V 4 bases short and J 13 bases short, with 15 bases between. This CDR3 is 12 amino acids long. Germline CDR1 and CDR2: SGHNT and YYREEE (reference sequence).

This clonotype came up many times. DNA for the CDR3: TGTGCCACACAGGGCCGGCGATGGGAGACCCAGTACTTC. As protein: CATQGRRWETQYF. The chain carries TRBV7-9 and TRBJ2-5; maybe TRBD1 (6 bases). The CDR3 consists of 13 residues. Trimming left V 10 bases short and J 5 bases short, with 17 bases between. The germline CDR1 and CDR2 sequences are SEHNR and FQNEAQ (reference sequence). The whole variable domain, filled in from reference TRBV7-9 and TRBJ2-5, reads DTGVSQNPRHKITKRGQNVTFRCDPISEHNRLYWYRQTLGQGPEFLTYFQNEAQLEKSRLLSDRFSAERPKGSFSTLEIQRTEQGDSAMYLCATQGRRWETQYFGPGTRLLVL.

This chain uses TRBV3-1 with TRBJ2-7, with D possibly being TRBD2 (5 bases). This CDR3 is built from 14 residues. Trimming removed 1 base from V and 4 bases from J, with 11 bases in between. CDR1 and CDR2 from the germline V gene are LGHDT and YNNKEL (reference sequence). The CDR3 spells CASSQVLGRYEQYF. In DNA, the CDR3 is TGTGCCAGCAGCCAAGTACTAGGGCGGTACGAGCAGTACTTC.

V usage is TRBV5-4 and J usage is TRBJ2-5, with D maybe TRBD2 (5 bases). This CDR3 region has 16 residues. The V and J ends lost 1 base and 4 bases respectively, with 17 bases between them. Germline-derived CDR1 and CDR2 are SGHNT and YYREEE (reference sequence). The CDR3 loop reads CASSLTSASRGETQYF. The CDR3 nucleotides read TGTGCCAGCAGCTTGACCTCGGCGAGCCGGGGAGAGACCCAGTACTTC. Complete variable domain (other parts from reference TRBV5-4 and TRBJ2-5): ETGVTQSPTHLIKTRGQQVTLRCSSQSGHNTVSWYQQALGQGPQFIFQYYREEENGRGNFPPRFSGLQFPNYSSELNVNALELDDSALYLCASSLTSASRGETQYFGPGTRLLVL.

This clonotype was observed a few times. J is TRBJ1-1 and V is TRBV30; 7 nucleotides line up with TRBD1. The CDR3 is made up of 12 amino acids. J gave up 6 bases and V 4 bases, and 5 bases lay outside the gene matches. Per germline, CDR1 GTSNPN and CDR2 SVGIG (reference sequence). This CDR3 reads CAWKGGKAEAFF. The CDR3 DNA is TGTGCCTGGAAAGGGGGCAAGGCTGAAGCTTTCTTT.

This clonotype has a handful of counts. The chain is built from TRBV5-1 and TRBJ2-1, with TRBD2 matching over 11 bases. The CDR3 extends over 15 amino acids. The V and J ends lost 4 bases and 9 bases, in that order; junction bases with no gene match: 9. Looked up from germline, CDR1 is SGHRS and CDR2 is YFSETQ. CDR3 protein: CASSRSGGAAGEQFF. DNA for the CDR3: TGCGCCAGCAGCCGTAGCGGGGGGGCCGCGGGTGAGCAGTTCTTC.

The CDR3 DNA sequence: TGCGCCAGCAGTGCTAGCGGGGGAATAGCCAAAAACATTCAGTACTTC. Translating gives CASSASGGIAKNIQYF. This chain joins TRBV4-1 and TRBJ2-4; 10 nucleotides align to TRBD2. The germline V gene encodes CDR1 MGHRA and CDR2 YSYEKL. The CDR3 runs 16 residues. After removal of 6 bases from V and 0 bases from J, the junction contained 5 bases not matched to a gene.

This chain joins TRBV7-9 and TRBJ1-2; D remains ambiguous. The CDR3 is made up of 14 amino acids. V dropped 3 bases and J dropped 3 bases, with 11 bases sitting between them. Germline V gives CDR1 SEHNR, CDR2 FQNEAQ (reference sequence). CDR3 DNA sequence: TGTGCCAGCAGCTTTCTGGCAGTGGACTATGGCTACACCTTC. It is translated as CASSFLAVDYGYTF.

The chain is built from TRBV5-1 and TRBJ2-7; 7 positions match TRBD2. The CDR3 loop spans 14 amino acids. V was pared by 4 bases and J by 3 bases, with 7 bases of the junction left unmatched. Germline CDR1 is SGHRS and CDR2 is YFSETQ. CDR3: CASSPAGTFYEQYF. In nucleotides, the CDR3 is TGCGCCAGCAGCCCAGCGGGGACTTTCTACGAGCAGTACTTC. Full variable domain (outside the CDR3, taken from reference TRBV5-1 and TRBJ2-7): KAGVTQTPRYLIKTRGQQVTLSCSPISGHRSVSWYQQTPGQGLQFLFEYFSETQRNKGNFPGRFSGRQFSNSRSEMNVSTLELGDSALYLCASSPAGTFYEQYFGPGTRLTVT.

Only a few counts were recorded for this clonotype. The chain combines TRBV27 with TRBJ1-2; D is possibly TRBD1 (6 bases). The V gene lost 3 bases and the J gene lost 0 bases, with 11 bases spanning the gap. Per the germline V gene, CDR1 is MNHEY and CDR2 is SMNVEV (reference sequence). This CDR3 comprises 15 residues. The CDR3 bases are TGTGCCAGCAGTTTTTCAGGGGCCGCTAACTATGGCTACACCTTC. Protein product: CASSFSGAANYGYTF.

This clonotype was observed a handful of times. The V gene is TRBV7-9, the J gene TRBJ2-6, with D possibly being TRBD1 or TRBD2 (6 bases each). V gave up 1 base and J gave up 3 bases, with 16 bases separating them. Germline V gives CDR1 SEHNR, CDR2 FQNEAQ (reference sequence). The CDR3 is 18 amino acids. The CDR3 DNA reads TGTGCCAGCAGCTTAGGTTGGTCGGGGGCCAATGGGGCCAACGTCCTGACTTTC. As protein: CASSLGWSGANGANVLTF.

This chain connects TRBV4-1 to TRBJ1-2, with no clear D. V was shortened by 2 bases and J by 4 bases, with 11 bases between the two germline ends. This CDR3 is 14 amino acids long. Germline loops: CDR1 MGHRA, CDR2 YSYEKL. CDR3 nucleotides: TGCGCCAGCAGCCAATCCGGGAGTCCCTATGGCTACACCTTC. Encoded protein: CASSQSGSPYGYTF.

The chain is built from TRBV7-2 and TRBJ2-3; the D call may be TRBD1 or TRBD2 (8 bases each). Germline lookup yields CDR1 SGHTA and CDR2 FQGNSA. Trimming removed 5 bases from V and 5 bases from J, with 23 bases in between. The CDR3 length is 17 residues. The CDR3 bases are TGTGCCAGCAGCGTCCCGACAGGGGCGGGGGGCCTAGATACGCAGTATTTT. This translates into CASSVPTGAGGLDTQYF. The full variable domain, with the rest looked up from reference TRBV7-2 and TRBJ2-3, is GAGVSQSPSNKVTEKGKDVELRCDPISGHTALYWYRQSLGQGLEFLIYFQGNSAPDKSGLPSDRFSAERTGGSVSTLTIQRTQQEDSAVYLCASSVPTGAGGLDTQYFGPGTRLTVL.

CDR3 amino acids: CASSNTGQPYEQYF. DNA for the CDR3: TGTGCCAGCAGCAACACAGGACAGCCCTACGAGCAGTACTTC. J is TRBJ2-7 and V is TRBV5-5; D might be TRBD1 (6 bases). Germline CDR1 and CDR2: SGHKS and YYEKEE (reference sequence). The V end lost 4 bases, the J end lost 2 bases, and 13 bases lay between the germline ends. This CDR3 has 14 amino acids.

This clonotype has only a few counts. This chain joins TRBV6-1 and TRBJ2-5, with D unresolved. The V gene's germline CDR1 is MNHNS and CDR2 SASEGT. The CDR3 has 13 amino acids. Trimming took 6 bases from V and 2 from J, leaving 10 bases between them. The CDR3 DNA reads as TGTGCCAGCAGACGGGCAGGACAAGAGACCCAGTACTTC. It encodes CASRRAGQETQYF.

On this clonotype: One end of the junction varies from germline; a read error may be responsible. The chain employs TRBV30 and TRBJ2-5, with D maybe TRBD2 (6 bases). The CDR3 has 11 amino acids. The germline V gene encodes CDR1 GTSNPN and CDR2 SVGIG (reference sequence). The CDR3 sequence: CAWSSGGGMTF. DNA for the CDR3: TGTGCCTGGAGTAGTGGTGGCGGGATGACCTTC. Looking up the rest from reference TRBV30 and TRBJ2-5 gives the full variable domain: SQTIHQWPATLVQPVGSPLSLECTVEGTSNPNLYWYRQAAGRGLQLLFYSVGIGQISSEVPQNLSASRPQDRQFILSSKKLLLSDSGFYLCAWSSGGGMTFGPGTRLLVL.

This rearrangement joins TRBV7-6 to TRBJ1-3; D is unclear. Germline CDR1 is SGHVS and CDR2 is FNYEAQ. The germline V and J ends were trimmed by 4 bases and 1 base, with 8 bases remaining between them. The CDR3 length is 14 residues. CDR3 bases: TGTGCCAGCAGCTCCATCGGTTCTGGAAACACCATATATTTT. Translated, it gives CASSSIGSGNTIYF.